The T cell receptor beta chain under discussion was sequenced for a study of siplizumab effects on memory and regulatory T cells. Study-level points and caveats: Siplizumab significantly reduced alloreactive sequences traceable to unstimulated CD4+ memory cells. Confirmation was lacking for the suppressive function of proliferating Tregs derived from siplizumab cultures.

Concerning this clone itself: No antigen is known for it.

The CDR3 has 17 amino acids. Trimming stripped 0 bases from V and 1 base from J, with 10 bases between. About 100,000 TCR templates per sample were assayed. Method: immunoSEQ multiplex PCR; TCRdb's copy keeps in-frame clones and lacks some. The data hold 90,000 to 130,000 clones, with roughly 90% observed a single time. The receptor was derived from a human donor in good health. Sequenced sample: CD4+ T cells sorted from blood. The chain employs TRBV23-1 and TRBJ1-6; D not resolved. TRBV23-1 falls under the ORF class, with uncertain function. CDR3 loop: CASSQSALFSYNSPLHF. The CDR3 DNA reads TGCGCCAGCAGTCAATCCGCCTTGTTTTCCTATAATTCACCCCTCCACTTT.